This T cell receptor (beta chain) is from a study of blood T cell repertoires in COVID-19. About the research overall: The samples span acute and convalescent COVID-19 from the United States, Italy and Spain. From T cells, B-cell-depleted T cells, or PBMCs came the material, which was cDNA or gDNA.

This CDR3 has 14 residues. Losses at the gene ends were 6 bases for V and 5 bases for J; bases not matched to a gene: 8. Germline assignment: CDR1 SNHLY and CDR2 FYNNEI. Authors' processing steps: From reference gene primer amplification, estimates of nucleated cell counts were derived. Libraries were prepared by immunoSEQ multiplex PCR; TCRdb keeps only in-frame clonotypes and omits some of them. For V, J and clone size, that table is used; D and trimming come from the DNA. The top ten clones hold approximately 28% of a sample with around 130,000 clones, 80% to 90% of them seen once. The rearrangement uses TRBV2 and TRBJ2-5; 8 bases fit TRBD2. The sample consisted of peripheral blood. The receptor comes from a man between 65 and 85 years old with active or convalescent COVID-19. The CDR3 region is CASSGLARQETQYF. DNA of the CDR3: TGTGCCAGCAGCGGACTAGCCCGCCAGGAGACCCAGTACTTC.